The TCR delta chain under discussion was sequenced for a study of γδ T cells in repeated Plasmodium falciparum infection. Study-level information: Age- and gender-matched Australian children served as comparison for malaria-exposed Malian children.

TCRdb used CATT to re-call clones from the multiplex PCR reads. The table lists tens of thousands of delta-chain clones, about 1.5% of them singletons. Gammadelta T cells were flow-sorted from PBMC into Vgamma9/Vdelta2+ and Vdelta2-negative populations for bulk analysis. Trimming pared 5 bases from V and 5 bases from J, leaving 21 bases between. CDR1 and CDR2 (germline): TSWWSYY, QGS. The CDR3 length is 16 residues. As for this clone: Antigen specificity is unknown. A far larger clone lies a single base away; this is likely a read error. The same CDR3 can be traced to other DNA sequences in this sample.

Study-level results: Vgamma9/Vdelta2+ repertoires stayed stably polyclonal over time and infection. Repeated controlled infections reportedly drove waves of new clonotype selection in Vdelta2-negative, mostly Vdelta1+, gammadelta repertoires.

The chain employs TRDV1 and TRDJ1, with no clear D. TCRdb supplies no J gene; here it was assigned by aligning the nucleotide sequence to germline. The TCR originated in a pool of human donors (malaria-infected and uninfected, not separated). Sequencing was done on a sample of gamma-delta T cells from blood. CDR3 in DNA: TGTGCTCTTGGGATAAGACCCGTTAGGAACGGTGATAAACTCATCTTT. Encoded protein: CALGIRPVRNGDKLIF.